This is a list of T cell receptor beta chains from one sample in a study of identical twins. TCRdb called the 5' RACE reads again in MiXCR, with one record for every CDR3 protein. The table records 600,000 to 850,000 distinct CDR3 sequences, over 15% of them present only once. In addition, the sample was reused for a study of T cells expressing NK-cell markers.

The specimen was PBMCs. The receptors were gathered from a young woman in good health. CDR3s include the opening cysteine and the closing phenylalanine or tryptophan. Fields, in order: J gene, V gene, clone size, D gene, CDR3 DNA, CDR3 protein. D genes are given only for firm matches. Some rows have no size entry. The others give once, few or many, or a class for an expanded clone.

J: TRBJ2-7
V: TRBV6-2/TRBV6-3
size: NA
D: NA
DNA: TGTGCCAGCAGTTACTCGATTAGCGGCAGCTCCTACGAGCAGTACTTC
CDR3: CASSYSISGSSYEQYF

J: TRBJ2-1
V: TRBV18
size: few
D: NA
DNA: TGTGCCAGCTCACCCCCTGTAGGGCGGACATACAATGAGCAGTTCTTC
CDR3: CASSPPVGRTYNEQFF

J: TRBJ2-1
V: TRBV6-2/TRBV6-3
size: NA
D: TRBD2
DNA: TGTGCCAGCAGTTACTTGGCTAGCGGGAACTTGGATGAGCAGTTCTTC
CDR3: CASSYLASGNLDEQFF

J: TRBJ2-2
V: TRBV12-3/TRBV12-4
size: NA
D: NA
DNA: TGTGCCAGCAGTTCTTTGAGGTTCGGGGAGCTGTTTTTT
CDR3: CASSSLRFGELFF

J: TRBJ1-2
V: TRBV5-6
size: NA
D: NA
DNA: TGTGCCAGCAGCTTGCGGGGGGCGTTTAATGGCTACACCTTC
CDR3: CASSLRGAFNGYTF

J: TRBJ2-1
V: TRBV12-3/TRBV12-4
size: few
D: NA
DNA: TGTGCCAGCAGCCCCTCGACAGCCAATGAGCAGTTCTTC
CDR3: CASSPSTANEQFF

J: TRBJ2-5
V: TRBV5-6
size: few
D: NA
DNA: TGTGCCAGCAGCTTGGTACAGCCCCAAGAGACCCAGTACTTC
CDR3: CASSLVQPQETQYF

J: TRBJ2-3
V: TRBV20-1
size: NA
D: NA
DNA: TGCAGTGCTCCAATGGGAGGAGTGGATACGCAGTATTTT
CDR3: CSAPMGGVDTQYF

J: TRBJ1-2
V: TRBV20-1
size: few
D: NA
DNA: TGCAGTGCTATCCGCAAAGACAAGTCTAACTATGGCTACACCTTC
CDR3: CSAIRKDKSNYGYTF

J: TRBJ1-1
V: TRBV4-1
size: NA
D: NA
DNA: TGCGCCAGCAGCCAGGGGATTGCAGCGAACACTGAAGCTTTCTTT
CDR3: CASSQGIAANTEAFF

J: TRBJ2-3
V: TRBV25-1
size: NA
D: NA
DNA: TGTGCCAGCCTACTGGATACGCAGTATTTT
CDR3: CASLLDTQYF

J: TRBJ2-7
V: TRBV20-1
size: NA
D: TRBD2
DNA: TGCAGTGCTAGGCACGGGGGGGTGTCCTACGAGCAGTACTTC
CDR3: CSARHGGVSYEQYF

J: TRBJ1-4
V: TRBV29-1
size: NA
D: NA
DNA: TGCAGCGTTGAAGATCGGGAACTGGGTAATGAAAAACTGTTTTTT
CDR3: CSVEDRELGNEKLFF

J: TRBJ2-5
V: TRBV5-5
size: once
D: NA
DNA: TGTGCCAGCAGCCAGGGACAAAGGGAGACCCAGTACTTC
CDR3: CASSQGQRETQYF

J: TRBJ2-1
V: TRBV5-4
size: NA
D: NA
DNA: TGTGCCAGCAGCTTAAGAGGGGGGCGGGGGCGTAGCTCCTACAATGAGCAGTTCTTC
CDR3: CASSLRGGRGRSSYNEQFF

J: TRBJ1-2
V: TRBV12-3/TRBV12-4
size: NA
D: TRBD1
DNA: TGTGCCAGCAGTCAGGGGGGGACCGGCTACACCTTC
CDR3: CASSQGGTGYTF

J: TRBJ2-1
V: TRBV18
size: NA
D: NA
DNA: TGTGCCAGCTCCCGCAGGGCCGGTGAGCAGTTCTTC
CDR3: CASSRRAGEQFF

J: TRBJ2-7
V: TRBV20-1
size: NA
D: TRBD2
DNA: TGCAGTGCTCACCTCTTAGCGGGAGGGGCCTACGAGCAGTACTTC
CDR3: CSAHLLAGGAYEQYF

J: TRBJ2-3
V: TRBV20-1
size: NA
D: TRBD2
DNA: TGCAGTGCCCTCGGACTAGCGGAGAGCACAGATACGCAGTATTTT
CDR3: CSALGLAESTDTQYF

J: TRBJ1-4
V: TRBV12-3/TRBV12-4
size: few
D: TRBD1
DNA: TGTGCCAGCAGTTTGACAGGGTCTAGGGGTGAAAAACTGTTTTTT
CDR3: CASSLTGSRGEKLFF

J: TRBJ2-7
V: TRBV20-1
size: NA
D: NA
DNA: TGCAGTGCTAGAGATTTGGGGGGCGCCTACGAGCAGTACTTC
CDR3: CSARDLGGAYEQYF

J: TRBJ1-1
V: TRBV6-1
size: NA
D: TRBD1
DNA: TGTGCCAGCAGTCAGACAGGGGGCGCGGGCACTGAAGCTTTCTTT
CDR3: CASSQTGGAGTEAFF

J: TRBJ2-7
V: TRBV29-1
size: few
D: NA
DNA: TGCAGCGTTTTAGGAGCAGGGAAAGGGAGCGAGCAGTACTTC
CDR3: CSVLGAGKGSEQYF

J: TRBJ2-7
V: TRBV5-1
size: few
D: NA
DNA: TGCGCCAGCAGCTTAACCTACCAGGGGCCCTACGAGCAGTACTTC
CDR3: CASSLTYQGPYEQYF

J: TRBJ2-3
V: TRBV20-1
size: NA
D: NA
DNA: TGCAGTGCTAGAGAATGGCCGTCAGATACGCAGTATTTT
CDR3: CSAREWPSDTQYF

J: TRBJ1-1
V: TRBV6-1
size: NA
D: TRBD1
DNA: TGTGCCAGCAGTCCACGACAGGGGCTGGTTATCAACACTGAAGCTTTCTTT
CDR3: CASSPRQGLVINTEAFF

J: TRBJ2-7
V: TRBV5-1
size: many
D: NA
DNA: TGCGCCAGCAGCTTATCAGGGGACTACGAGCAGTACTTC
CDR3: CASSLSGDYEQYF

J: TRBJ2-2
V: TRBV10-3
size: NA
D: TRBD2
DNA: TGTGCCATTCGGGGGGGCCTGGACGGGGAGCTGTTTTTT
CDR3: CAIRGGLDGELFF

J: TRBJ2-1
V: TRBV5-1
size: NA
D: TRBD2
DNA: TGCGCCAGCAGCTTGGCCGGGACTACCTTATACAATGAGCAGTTCTTC
CDR3: CASSLAGTTLYNEQFF

J: TRBJ1-1
V: TRBV3-1
size: few
D: NA
DNA: TGTGCCAGCAGCCTCGGGTACATCAGCTACTTGAACACTGAAGCTTTCTTT
CDR3: CASSLGYISYLNTEAFF

J: TRBJ1-5
V: TRBV10-3
size: NA
D: NA
DNA: TGTGCCATCAGTGACAGGGATGTTTATCCCCAGCATTTT
CDR3: CAISDRDVYPQHF

J: TRBJ2-3
V: TRBV5-1
size: NA
D: NA
DNA: TGCGCCAGCAGCACCTGGGACTCCGGTGAGGATACGCAGTATTTT
CDR3: CASSTWDSGEDTQYF

J: TRBJ1-1
V: TRBV20-1
size: NA
D: TRBD1
DNA: TGCAGTGCTATTCAGGGGGGGCTTGAAGCTTTCTTT
CDR3: CSAIQGGLEAFF

J: TRBJ2-7
V: TRBV7-2
size: NA
D: NA
DNA: TGTGCCAGCAGCTTAGTAGACGGGAGTCAGTACGAGCAGTACTTC
CDR3: CASSLVDGSQYEQYF

J: TRBJ1-2
V: TRBV15
size: few
D: NA
DNA: TGTGCCACCAGCGGGGGTCGAGACACTCGCGGCTACACCTTC
CDR3: CATSGGRDTRGYTF

J: TRBJ1-5
V: TRBV12-3/TRBV12-4
size: many
D: TRBD1
DNA: TGTGCCAGCAGTTTGGGACAGGGTTACAATCAGCCCCAGCATTTT
CDR3: CASSLGQGYNQPQHF

J: TRBJ2-5
V: TRBV6-1
size: NA
D: NA
DNA: TGTGCCAGCAGCCCGTGGAGGGAGACCCAGTACTTC
CDR3: CASSPWRETQYF

J: TRBJ1-5
V: TRBV7-2
size: NA
D: TRBD1
DNA: TGTGCCAGCAGCTTAAATGGGGACAGGGTCAATCAGCCCCAGCATTTT
CDR3: CASSLNGDRVNQPQHF

J: TRBJ2-7
V: TRBV3-1
size: NA
D: NA
DNA: TGTGCCAGCAGCCTGACCTGGGGGGGGCCCTACGAGCAGTACTTC
CDR3: CASSLTWGGPYEQYF

J: TRBJ2-1
V: TRBV10-3
size: few
D: TRBD2
DNA: TGTGCCATCGGCGGACCGGGACTAGCTATCAATGAGCAGTTCTTC
CDR3: CAIGGPGLAINEQFF

J: TRBJ2-7
V: TRBV3-1
size: few
D: TRBD1
DNA: TGTGCCAGCAGCCAAATCCATGACAGGGCAGACGAGCAGTACTTC
CDR3: CASSQIHDRADEQYF

J: TRBJ1-5
V: TRBV5-1
size: NA
D: NA
DNA: TGCGCCAGCAGCCGGGACGGGCACGGGCAGCCCCAGCATTTT
CDR3: CASSRDGHGQPQHF

J: TRBJ2-6
V: TRBV25-1
size: NA
D: NA
DNA: TGTGCCAGCCATAGAAGGGTGGTCTCTGGGGCCAACGTCCTGACTTTC
CDR3: CASHRRVVSGANVLTF

J: TRBJ2-3
V: TRBV28
size: NA
D: TRBD1
DNA: TGTGCCAGCATCGCAACCGGGACAGTCACAGATACGCAGTATTTT
CDR3: CASIATGTVTDTQYF

J: TRBJ1-3
V: TRBV9
size: many
D: TRBD1
DNA: TGTGCCAGCAGCGTAGACGGGACAGGGGGCGAGGATAGTGGAAACACCATATATTTT
CDR3: CASSVDGTGGEDSGNTIYF

J: TRBJ2-1
V: TRBV9
size: NA
D: TRBD1
DNA: TGTGCCAGCAGCGTAGCTGCCGGGACAGGGGGCTTTGAGCAGTTCTTC
CDR3: CASSVAAGTGGFEQFF

J: TRBJ2-4
V: TRBV12-3/TRBV12-4
size: NA
D: NA
DNA: TGTGCCAGCAGTTTGGAACAGGGACCTAAAAACATTCAGTACTTC
CDR3: CASSLEQGPKNIQYF

J: TRBJ2-1
V: TRBV4-3
size: many
D: TRBD2
DNA: TGCGCCAGCAGCCTGGGACTAGACGGGAATGAGCAGTTCTTC
CDR3: CASSLGLDGNEQFF

J: TRBJ2-3
V: TRBV7-8
size: NA
D: TRBD2
DNA: TGTGCCAGCAGCCGACGACTAGCGGTAACAGATACGCAGTATTTT
CDR3: CASSRRLAVTDTQYF

J: TRBJ2-1
V: TRBV6-5
size: NA
D: NA
DNA: TGTGCCAGCAGTTACTCGACAGGAGACTACAATGAGCAGTTCTTC
CDR3: CASSYSTGDYNEQFF

J: TRBJ2-5
V: TRBV28
size: NA
D: TRBD2
DNA: TGTGCCAGCACTCTCCTGGGTAGCGGGAGACAAGAGACCCAGTACTTC
CDR3: CASTLLGSGRQETQYF

J: TRBJ2-7
V: TRBV5-1
size: few
D: NA
DNA: TGCGCCAGCGCTGGCGTCGGGTATAGTGACTACGAGCAGTACTTC
CDR3: CASAGVGYSDYEQYF

J: TRBJ1-1
V: TRBV9
size: many
D: NA
DNA: TGCGCCAGCAGCGTGGACGGCAACACTGAAGCTTTCTTT
CDR3: CASSVDGNTEAFF

J: TRBJ2-7
V: TRBV20-1
size: few
D: NA
DNA: TGCAGTGCTAGCCCGGACTACGAGCAGTACTTC
CDR3: CSASPDYEQYF

J: TRBJ2-7
V: TRBV20-1
size: few
D: TRBD1
DNA: TGCAGTGCTTTGACAGGGGGAAGTTTCGAGCAGTACTTC
CDR3: CSALTGGSFEQYF

J: TRBJ2-2
V: TRBV20-1
size: NA
D: NA
DNA: TGCAGTGCTAGAGACCCGGCCAGACTTCGCACCGGGGAGCTGTTTTTT
CDR3: CSARDPARLRTGELFF

J: TRBJ1-2
V: TRBV6-2/TRBV6-3
size: NA
D: NA
DNA: TGTGCCAGCAGGGGGGTGAACTATGGCTACACCTTC
CDR3: CASRGVNYGYTF

J: TRBJ2-1
V: TRBV12-3/TRBV12-4
size: NA
D: TRBD1
DNA: TGTGCCAGCAGTCCAATGACAGGGGGGTCCTACAATGAGCAGTTCTTC
CDR3: CASSPMTGGSYNEQFF